The 18 T cell receptor beta chains below were found in one sample sequenced in a study of blood T cell repertoires in COVID-19. The assay was immunoSEQ multiplex PCR, and TCRdb's table has in-frame clones only and misses some. This sample yields under 95,000 clones, of which over 65% are seen a single time; approximately 10% belongs to the top ten. Sequencing used peripheral blood. The receptors derive from a human donor in a cohort sampled during active COVID-19.

The CDR3 DNA sequence: TGCGCCAGCAGCTTGGAGGGGGCGCGCACAGATACGCAGTATTTT. This gives the protein CASSLEGARTDTQYF. The V and J genes are TRBV5-1 and TRBJ2-3; 7 bases map to TRBD1. After removal of 0 bases from V and 1 base from J, the junction contained 2 bases not matched to a gene. This CDR3 comprises 15 residues. CDR1 is SGHRS and CDR2 is YFSETQ in the germline V gene.

The J gene is TRBJ2-1, the V gene TRBV7-2, with D perhaps TRBD2 (5 bases). Looked up from germline, CDR1 is SGHTA and CDR2 is FQGNSA. The length of the CDR3 is 15 residues. The V and J ends lost 5 bases and 7 bases respectively, with 18 bases between them. This CDR3 is CASSPPPGFMNEQFF. DNA for the CDR3: TGTGCCAGCAGCCCCCCCCCGGGGTTTATGAATGAGCAGTTCTTC.

Note on this clone: An end of the junction differs from the germline gene, which may be a read error. V and J are TRBV6-1 and TRBJ1-4; 9 bases match TRBD1. The germline V gene encodes CDR1 MNHNS and CDR2 SASEGT. The CDR3 covers 14 residues. CDR3 amino acids: CASREDRGNEKLFF. As DNA, the CDR3 is TGTGCCAGCAGGGAAGACAGGGGGAATGAAAAACTGTTTTTT.

The V and J genes are TRBV2 and TRBJ2-7; 8 positions match TRBD1. This CDR3 region has 14 residues. The junction had 5 bases not matched to a gene; V was cut back by 2 bases and J by 5 bases. CDR1 is SNHLY, CDR2 FYNNEI, per germline. The CDR3 DNA reads TGTGCCAGCAGTGAACCCAGGGGGCTGAACGAGCAGTACTTC. Its protein is CASSEPRGLNEQYF.

The chain recombines TRBV12-5 with TRBJ2-6, with 12 bases matching TRBD1. The germline V gene has CDR1 LGHNT and CDR2 FRNRAP. The CDR3 is made up of 19 amino acids. Trimming took 1 base from V and 2 from J; bases not matched to a gene: 6. The CDR3 DNA sequence: TGTGCTAGTGGTTTGGAACCCCGGGACAGGGGGCCTGGGGCCAACGTCCTGACTTTC. Encoded protein: CASGLEPRDRGPGANVLTF.

Only a few counts were recorded for this clone. The chain links TRBV4-2 to TRBJ1-1; D is unresolved. This CDR3 has 14 amino acids. The germline V and J ends were trimmed by 0 bases and 5 bases, with 10 bases remaining between them. Germline V gene data show CDR1 as LGHNA and CDR2 as YNFKEQ. CDR3 region: CASSQDEGRTEAFF. DNA of the CDR3: TGTGCCAGCAGCCAAGATGAGGGAAGGACTGAAGCTTTCTTT.

J is TRBJ2-3 and V is TRBV28; the match to TRBD2 covers 9 bases. The CDR3 is 15 residues long. The V gene end was trimmed by 7 bases and the J gene end by 4 bases; junction bases not matched to a gene: 9. Germline CDR1 MDHEN, CDR2 SYDVKM. CDR3: CASTGASGTADTQYF. CDR3 nucleotide sequence: TGTGCCAGCACAGGGGCTAGCGGGACCGCAGATACGCAGTATTTT. The full variable domain, its missing parts supplied by reference TRBV28 and TRBJ2-3, is DVKVTQSSRYLVKRTGEKVFLECVQDMDHENMFWYRQDPGLGLRLIYFSYDVKMKEKGDIPEGYSVSREKKERFSLILESASTNQTSMYLCASTGASGTADTQYFGPGTRLTVL.

The V and J genes are TRBV5-1 and TRBJ2-1; D might be TRBD2 (7 bases). This CDR3 has 15 amino acids. Germline assignment: CDR1 SGHRS and CDR2 YFSETQ. V lost 6 bases to trimming and J lost 6 bases, with 19 bases between them. In nucleotides, the CDR3 is TGCGCCAGCAATCCCTCGGCGGGGGCCGCCAATGAGCAGTTCTTC. Encoded protein: CASNPSAGAANEQFF. The whole variable domain, filled in from reference TRBV5-1 and TRBJ2-1, reads KAGVTQTPRYLIKTRGQQVTLSCSPISGHRSVSWYQQTPGQGLQFLFEYFSETQRNKGNFPGRFSGRQFSNSRSEMNVSTLELGDSALYLCASNPSAGAANEQFFGPGTRLTVL.

The rearrangement joins TRBV6-1 to TRBJ1-2; TRBD1 matches 8 bases. V shed 1 base and J 4 bases; nucleotides not matched to a gene: 5. This CDR3 is 15 amino acids long. In germline, CDR1 is MNHNS, CDR2 SASEGT. The CDR3 protein is CASSEGQGAFYGYTF. The CDR3 DNA sequence: TGTGCCAGCAGTGAAGGTCAGGGGGCATTCTATGGCTACACCTTC.

The chain links TRBV12-3 or TRBV12-4 to TRBJ1-5; D remains ambiguous. This CDR3 has 12 residues. V gave up 0 bases and J gave up 15 bases, with 12 bases separating them. Here the CDR3 DNA reads TGTGCCAGCAGTTTAGCGCGGGAGCCTGGGCATTTT. Translating gives CASSLAREPGHF.

V and J are TRBV2 and TRBJ2-7, with TRBD2 identical over 15 bases. V lost 6 bases, J lost 7 bases, and 7 bases stayed unmatched. The CDR3 consists of 15 residues. CDR1 is SNHLY, CDR2 FYNNEI, per germline. CDR3 in amino acids: CASSLLGLAGGEQYF. CDR3 DNA sequence: TGTGCCAGCAGCCTCCTGGGACTAGCGGGAGGAGAGCAGTACTTC.

V is TRBV11-3 and J is TRBJ2-5; the match to TRBD2 covers 9 bases. Trimming at V came to 1 base and at J to 2 bases, leaving 5 bases not matched to a gene. Germline CDR1 SGHNT, CDR2 YENEEA. This CDR3 spans 16 amino acids. The CDR3 bases are TGTGCCAGCAGCTTAGGTAGCGGGGGTACGCAAGAGACCCAGTACTTC. As protein: CASSLGSGGTQETQYF.

V gene TRBV28 combines with J gene TRBJ1-1, with D perhaps TRBD1 (6 bases). Trimming removed 6 bases at V and 10 bases at J, with 9 bases between. CDR1 MDHEN and CDR2 SYDVKM come from the germline V gene. This CDR3 contains 10 residues. The CDR3 region is CASSSRGAFF. As DNA, the CDR3 is TGTGCCAGCAGCTCCAGGGGAGCTTTCTTT.

The chain uses TRBV7-9 and TRBJ2-1; D call uncertain. Trimming cost V 1 base and J 7 bases, with 8 bases left between them. This CDR3 has 13 amino acids. The germline CDR1 and CDR2 sequences are SEHNR and FQNEAQ (reference sequence). The CDR3 sequence is CASSLVIRNEQFF. DNA of the CDR3: TGTGCCAGCAGCTTAGTCATCCGGAATGAGCAGTTCTTC.

This sequence joins TRBV3-1 (or the pseudogene TRBV3-2) and TRBJ1-2; D possibly corresponds to TRBD1 (5 bases). Germline V lookup: CDR1 LGHDT, CDR2 YNNKEL (reference sequence). The V and J ends lost 1 base and 4 bases respectively, with 16 bases between them. The CDR3 contains 16 residues. For the CDR3, the DNA is TGTGCCAGCAGCCAAGGATTTAAAGGGGCGAGCTATGGCTACACCTTC. Translated, it gives CASSQGFKGASYGYTF.

This chain uses TRBV30 with TRBJ1-2, with a tentative D call TRBD1 (5 bases). The V end was cut by 1 base, the J end by 4 bases, with 10 bases between. Germline CDR1 reads GTSNPN; CDR2 reads SVGIG (reference sequence). This CDR3 is built from 13 residues. In nucleotides, the CDR3 is TGTGCCTGGAGTGAGGGGTTAAGCTATGGCTACACCTTC. Translated: CAWSEGLSYGYTF.

The rearrangement links TRBV29-1 to TRBJ2-1; 13 nucleotides agree with TRBD2. The CDR3 loop spans 16 amino acids. V shed 6 bases, J shed 2 bases, and the junction held 7 bases outside the gene matches. Germline loops: CDR1 SQVTM, CDR2 ANQGSEA. The CDR3 coding sequence is TGCAGCGTCGACATTGGGACTAGCGGGGCCTACAATGAGCAGTTCTTC. It translates to CSVDIGTSGAYNEQFF.

This chain connects TRBV19 to TRBJ1-6, with 7 bases aligning to TRBD1. CDR3 length: 15 residues. Losses at the gene ends were 10 bases for V and 6 bases for J; bases not matched to a gene: 12. Germline CDR1 LNHDA, CDR2 SQIVND (reference sequence). The CDR3 is CATKVQGRSNSPLHF. CDR3 nucleotide sequence: TGTGCCACTAAAGTACAGGGGCGGTCTAATTCACCCCTCCACTTT.